Below are 30 T cell receptor beta chains sequenced from a single sample in a study of OX40 agonist ivuxolimab in advanced cancers. The data were produced by immunoSEQ multiplex PCR, yet TCRdb's version contains in-frame clones alone and is incomplete. This table has 98,000 or so clones, 88% appearing once. The sequences come from CD4+ or CD8+ T cells sorted from blood, collected in a trial of the OX40 agonist ivuxolimab. These receptor sequences come from an adult with an advanced solid tumor such as melanoma, head and neck, liver or kidney cancer.

This chain links TRBV27 with TRBJ2-3; D uncertain. V dropped 6 bases and J dropped 5 bases, with 15 bases sitting between them. CDR1 is MNHEY and CDR2 is SMNVEV in the germline V gene (reference sequence). The CDR3 totals 14 residues. This chain's CDR3 is CASSSKAARDTQYF. CDR3 bases: TGTGCCAGCAGCTCTAAGGCCGCTAGAGATACGCAGTATTTT.

This clone appeared a few times. The chain employs TRBV19 and TRBJ1-1; D perhaps matches TRBD1 (6 bases). The CDR3 runs 13 residues. Trimming cost V 5 bases and J 7 bases, with 14 bases left between them. Per the germline V gene, CDR1 is LNHDA and CDR2 is SQIVND (reference sequence). CDR3 sequence (DNA): TGTGCCAGTAGTCCTAGGGACACCTTTGAAGCTTTCTTT. Amino acids: CASSPRDTFEAFF.

V usage is TRBV6-7 and J usage is TRBJ2-7; 7 nucleotides agree with TRBD1. TRBV6-7 is identified as an open reading frame with a role that is uncertain. After removal of 5 bases from V and 4 bases from J, the junction contained 11 bases not matched to a gene. The CDR3 consists of 15 residues. Here the CDR3 reads CASSHRGRESYEQYF. CDR3 coding DNA: TGTGCCAGCAGTCACAGGGGCCGGGAATCTTACGAGCAGTACTTC.

The rearrangement links TRBV5-1 to TRBJ1-2, with D possibly matching TRBD1 (6 bases). Trimming took off 3 bases at V and 3 bases at J, with 9 bases between the two ends. The CDR3 is 13 residues long. Per germline, CDR1 SGHRS and CDR2 YFSETQ. In DNA form, the CDR3 reads TGCGCCAGCAGCTCGGACAGACACTATGGCTACACCTTC. It yields the protein CASSSDRHYGYTF.

The chain recombines TRBV7-2 with TRBJ2-2; 8 nucleotides agree with TRBD1. V lost 7 bases, J lost 8 bases, and 9 bases stayed unmatched. Germline V CDR1 and CDR2: SGHTA, FQGNSA. This CDR3 is 14 amino acids long. CDR3 coding DNA: TGTGCCAGCACCTGGGGACAGGAAGCGGGGGAGCTGTTTTTT. This encodes CASTWGQEAGELFF.

V gene TRBV7-9 combines with J gene TRBJ1-2, with a possible D match to TRBD1 (6 bases). Per germline, CDR1 SEHNR and CDR2 FQNEAQ (reference sequence). CDR3 size: 14 residues. Trimming cost V 2 bases and J 4 bases, with 11 bases left between them. CDR3 loop: CASSLRTATYGYTF. The CDR3 DNA reads as TGTGCCAGCAGCTTAAGGACAGCCACCTATGGCTACACCTTC.

This sequence joins TRBV19 and TRBJ2-3; D gene unclear. The germline V and J ends were trimmed by 0 bases and 4 bases, with 11 bases remaining between them. Germline-derived CDR1 and CDR2 are LNHDA and SQIVND (reference sequence). The CDR3 consists of 15 residues. CDR3 nucleotides: TGTGCCAGTAGTATAGAGGGCAGGCTCTCAGATACGCAGTATTTT. It yields the protein CASSIEGRLSDTQYF. The entire variable domain, with the rest obtained from reference TRBV19 and TRBJ2-3, is as follows: DGGITQSPKYLFRKEGQNVTLSCEQNLNHDAMYWYRQDPGQGLRLIYYSQIVNDFQKGDIAEGYSVSREKKESFPLTVTSAQKNPTAFYLCASSIEGRLSDTQYFGPGTRLTVL.

The chain couples TRBV11-3 to TRBJ2-1; no firm D call. The CDR3 spans 14 residues. Per the germline V gene, CDR1 is SGHNT and CDR2 is YENEEA. The V gene lost 0 bases and the J gene lost 7 bases, with 10 bases spanning the gap. Written as DNA, the CDR3 is TGTGCCAGCAGCTTAGAGTCAGGCGTTAATGAGCAGTTCTTC. It codes for CASSLESGVNEQFF.

The V and J genes are TRBV5-4 and TRBJ1-1, with D possibly TRBD1 on 5 matching bases. Germline V gene sequence: CDR1 SGHNT, CDR2 YYREEE (reference sequence). Between the trimmed V and J ends, which lost 0 bases and 4 bases, there was a span of 10 bases. CDR3 length equals 14 residues. The chain's CDR3 is CASSLADQGTEAFF. CDR3 nucleotide sequence: TGTGCCAGCAGCTTGGCGGACCAGGGCACTGAAGCTTTCTTT.

The CDR3 nucleotides read TGTGCCAGCTCTCGGGACATCCCCTCCAGCAATGAGCAGTTCTTC. It is translated as CASSRDIPSSNEQFF. J is TRBJ2-1 and V is TRBV18, with D perhaps matching TRBD1 (6 bases). The V gene's germline CDR1 is KGHSH and CDR2 LQKENI. Between the trimmed V and J ends, which lost 6 bases and 6 bases, there was a span of 18 bases. CDR3 size: 15 residues.

The rearrangement links TRBV5-1 to TRBJ2-5; 10 nucleotides align to TRBD2. After removal of 4 bases from V and 5 bases from J, the junction contained 5 bases not matched to a gene. There are 14 residues in the CDR3. CDR1 is SGHRS and CDR2 is YFSETQ in the germline V gene. The CDR3 coding sequence is TGCGCCAGCAGCGAGGGACTAGCGAGGGAGACCCAGTACTTC. Its protein product is CASSEGLARETQYF.

This clone appeared once. The chain is built from TRBV6-4 and TRBJ2-3, with 7 bases aligning to TRBD1. V trimming: 5 bases; J trimming: 0 bases; junction bases outside the gene matches: 8. This CDR3 contains 16 residues. CDR1 is MRHNA, CDR2 SNTAGT, per germline. CDR3 sequence: CASSRDSSASTDTQYF. The CDR3 DNA follows: TGTGCCAGCAGTCGGGACAGCTCTGCTAGCACAGATACGCAGTATTTT.

The rearrangement uses TRBV19 and TRBJ1-1, with a weak D call TRBD1 (5 bases). Germline V gives CDR1 LNHDA, CDR2 SQIVND (reference sequence). With 5 bases removed from V and 5 bases from J, the gap between germline ends came to 9 bases. The CDR3 loop spans 12 amino acids. For the CDR3, the DNA is TGTGCCAGTAGTGACCAGGGTACTGAAGCTTTCTTT. It yields the protein CASSDQGTEAFF.

The chain employs TRBV7-6 and TRBJ1-3, with D maybe TRBD1 (5 bases). The CDR3 has 16 amino acids. Trimming removed 1 base at V and 0 bases at J, with 10 bases between. Germline CDR1 is SGHVS and CDR2 is FNYEAQ. Here the CDR3 DNA reads TGTGCCAGCAGCTTAGTTCTAGGGGTCTCTGGAAACACCATATATTTT. This translates into CASSLVLGVSGNTIYF.

The V call is TRBV18, the J call TRBJ1-5; a weak D match, TRBD1 (5 bases). CDR1 is KGHSH, CDR2 LQKENI, per germline. The CDR3 is made up of 13 amino acids. Deletions cut 5 bases from V and 6 bases from J, with 11 bases between. The DNA for the CDR3 is TGTGCCAGCTCATCCGGGGGGACTCAGCCCCAGCATTTT. It specifies CASSSGGTQPQHF.

V gene TRBV6-1 combines with J gene TRBJ2-7, with D possibly TRBD2 on 5 matching bases. V shed 6 bases and J shed 0 bases, with 15 bases lying between them. Germline-derived CDR1 and CDR2 are MNHNS and SASEGT. This CDR3 has 15 amino acids. The CDR3 DNA reads TGTGCCAGCAGGACTATGGACTGGACCTCCTACGAGCAGTACTTC. The encoded protein is CASRTMDWTSYEQYF.

This chain joins TRBV9 and TRBJ2-6; D ambiguous. The CDR3 is 14 amino acids. The V end lost 0 bases, the J end lost 1 base, and 2 bases lay between the germline ends. The germline CDR1 and CDR2 sequences are SGDLS and YYNGEE. Here the CDR3 DNA reads TGTGCCAGCAGCGTAGATTCTGGGGCCAACGTCCTGACTTTC. Protein: CASSVDSGANVLTF.

This chain uses TRBV30 with TRBJ2-3, with 16 bases that match TRBD2. Germline V gene sequence: CDR1 GTSNPN, CDR2 SVGIG (reference sequence). Losses at the gene ends were 5 bases for V and 14 bases for J; bases not matched to a gene: 7. There are 13 residues in the CDR3. The CDR3 protein is CAWEGTSGGVRYF. In DNA, the CDR3 is TGTGCCTGGGAAGGGACTAGCGGGGGGGTACGGTATTTT. Supplemented by reference TRBV30 and TRBJ2-3, the full variable domain reads SQTIHQWPATLVQPVGSPLSLECTVEGTSNPNLYWYRQAAGRGLQLLFYSVGIGQISSEVPQNLSASRPQDRQFILSSKKLLLSDSGFYLCAWEGTSGGVRYFGPGTRLTVL.

J is TRBJ1-4 and V is TRBV4-1; D remains unclear. The length of the CDR3 is 14 residues. Germline V gene lookup returns CDR1 MGHRA and CDR2 YSYEKL. V was clipped by 1 base and J by 7 bases, with 10 bases between them. The CDR3 here is CASSQGGSGEKLFF. As DNA, the CDR3 is TGCGCCAGCAGCCAAGGGGGATCTGGTGAAAAACTGTTTTTT.

A single count supports this clone. The chain employs TRBV7-9 and TRBJ2-5, with TRBD2 matching 7 bases. V shed 2 bases, J shed 5 bases, and the junction held 8 bases outside the gene matches. Germline CDR1 SEHNR, CDR2 FQNEAQ (reference sequence). This CDR3 region has 15 residues. CDR3 DNA: TGTGCCAGCAGCTTATCTTCACGGGAGGCGGAGACCCAGTACTTC. Amino acid sequence: CASSLSSREAETQYF.

The chain combines TRBV28 with TRBJ1-3; TRBD1 aligns across 7 bases. The trim removed 4 bases at V and 0 bases at J, leaving 15 bases unmatched. Germline V lookup: CDR1 MDHEN, CDR2 SYDVKM. The CDR3 covers 19 residues. The CDR3 reads CASSSAARDSAYSGNTIYF. The CDR3 nucleotides are TGTGCCAGCAGTTCGGCAGCACGGGACAGTGCGTACTCTGGAAACACCATATATTTT.

The gene calls are TRBV28 and TRBJ1-5; no reliable D call. From germline, CDR1 is MDHEN and CDR2 SYDVKM. V lost 6 bases and J lost 0, with 6 bases in between. CDR3 length equals 13 residues. The CDR3 DNA follows: TGTGCCAGCAGCGGGTCTAGCAATCAGCCCCAGCATTTT. This gives the protein CASSGSSNQPQHF.

This sequence joins TRBV29-1 and TRBJ2-6; 9 bases are shared with TRBD2. This CDR3 region has 17 residues. CDR1 and CDR2 (germline): SQVTM, ANQGSEA. Trimming cost V 3 bases and J 4 bases; bases outside gene matches: 10. The CDR3 DNA sequence: TGCAGCGTTGAGGGATTAGCGGGAGTGGCCGGGGCCAACGTCCTGACTTTC. Its protein is CSVEGLAGVAGANVLTF.

This chain uses TRBV10-3 with TRBJ1-2; no definite D call. V lost 0 bases and J 0 bases, leaving 8 bases between the germline ends. Germline lookup yields CDR1 ENHRY and CDR2 SYGVKD. The CDR3 covers 15 residues. In nucleotides, the CDR3 is TGTGCCATCAGTGAGTCTTCGAGAGCTAACTATGGCTACACCTTC. This translates into CAISESSRANYGYTF.

This chain links TRBV5-1 with TRBJ2-2; possibly TRBD1 for D (6 bases). The CDR3 loop spans 14 amino acids. Germline V CDR1 and CDR2: SGHRS, YFSETQ. V gave up 2 bases and J gave up 1 base, with 6 bases separating them. The CDR3 spells CASSLGGNTGELFF. The CDR3 coding sequence is TGCGCCAGCAGCTTAGGGGGGAACACCGGGGAGCTGTTTTTT.

This clone was seen only once. The chain couples TRBV12-5 to TRBJ2-3, with no clear D. The CDR3 runs to 13 residues. V lost 6 bases, J lost 3 bases, and 10 bases lay in between. The V gene's germline CDR1 is LGHNT and CDR2 FRNRAP. The CDR3: CASGPRETDTQYF. In nucleotides, the CDR3 is TGTGCTAGTGGCCCCCGAGAAACAGATACGCAGTATTTT. The whole variable domain, remainder taken from reference TRBV12-5 and TRBJ2-3, is DARVTQTPRHKVTEMGQEVTMRCQPILGHNTVFWYRQTMMQGLELLAYFRNRAPLDDSGMPKDRFSAEMPDATLATLKIQPSEPRDSAVYFCASGPRETDTQYFGPGTRLTVL.

This sequence joins TRBV30 and TRBJ2-3; D is uncertain. Germline V CDR1 and CDR2: GTSNPN, SVGIG (reference sequence). The CDR3 is 13 residues long. The ends were cut back, 1 base at V and 3 bases at J, with 8 bases in the middle. CDR3 amino acids: CAWSGFQTDTQYF. The CDR3, as DNA: TGTGCCTGGAGTGGTTTCCAGACAGATACGCAGTATTTT.

The rearrangement joins TRBV27 to TRBJ2-6, with no clear D. The CDR3 runs 14 residues. With 3 bases removed from V and 1 base from J, the gap between germline ends came to 4 bases. The V gene's germline CDR1 is MNHEY and CDR2 SMNVEV (reference sequence). The CDR3 here is CASSFSSGANVLTF. DNA for the CDR3: TGTGCCAGCAGTTTTTCTTCTGGGGCCAACGTCCTGACTTTC.

A few counts support this clone. J is TRBJ1-4 and V is TRBV30; D possibly corresponds to TRBD1 (5 bases). Germline-derived CDR1 and CDR2 are GTSNPN and SVGIG (reference sequence). V was trimmed by 2 bases and J by 2 bases, leaving 9 bases between them. The CDR3 spans 14 residues. Here the CDR3 DNA reads TGTGCCTGGAGTAGAGACAGCACTAATGAAAAACTGTTTTTT. It specifies CAWSRDSTNEKLFF.

The chain recombines TRBV19 with TRBJ2-3; 13 positions agree with TRBD2. Germline V gene sequence: CDR1 LNHDA, CDR2 SQIVND (reference sequence). V shed 3 bases, J shed 2 bases, and the junction held 5 bases outside the gene matches. This CDR3 has 17 residues. The DNA of the CDR3 is TGTGCCAGTAGTATGGGACTAGCGGGATTCGACACAGATACGCAGTATTTT. Its protein product is CASSMGLAGFDTDTQYF. The full variable domain, rest sourced from reference TRBV19 and TRBJ2-3, is DGGITQSPKYLFRKEGQNVTLSCEQNLNHDAMYWYRQDPGQGLRLIYYSQIVNDFQKGDIAEGYSVSREKKESFPLTVTSAQKNPTAFYLCASSMGLAGFDTDTQYFGPGTRLTVL.